This T cell receptor (beta chain) originates from a study of blood T cells in healthy people across ages. Study results and caveats: Unknown CMV status may confound age-related changes in expanded clones. Higher diversity and more naive CD4+ cells were features of long-lived donors, compared to aged donors.

The second PCR ran about 7 to 12 cycles with a sample-barcoded 5' primer and J-beta primers. TCRdb reanalysed the 5' RACE reads using MiXCR and keeps one entry per CDR3 protein. The sample lists about 1.5 million distinct CDR3 sequences, roughly 40% occurring once. Investigators took approximately 10 milliliters of peripheral blood from every donor. This clonotype has just one count. The antigen is not known. The CDR3 sequence is 15 residues long. V was pared by 3 bases and J by 5 bases, with 19 bases between. The germline CDR1 and CDR2 sequences are DFQATT and SNEGSKA (reference sequence). This receptor was obtained from a woman aged 18-35 years in good health. What was sequenced was blood. V is TRBV20-1 and J is TRBJ1-2; D unclear. DNA of the CDR3: TGCAGTGCTAGCTCCGCCGCGGGGTTTAGGTATGGCTACACCTTC. Its translation is CSASSAAGFRYGYTF.